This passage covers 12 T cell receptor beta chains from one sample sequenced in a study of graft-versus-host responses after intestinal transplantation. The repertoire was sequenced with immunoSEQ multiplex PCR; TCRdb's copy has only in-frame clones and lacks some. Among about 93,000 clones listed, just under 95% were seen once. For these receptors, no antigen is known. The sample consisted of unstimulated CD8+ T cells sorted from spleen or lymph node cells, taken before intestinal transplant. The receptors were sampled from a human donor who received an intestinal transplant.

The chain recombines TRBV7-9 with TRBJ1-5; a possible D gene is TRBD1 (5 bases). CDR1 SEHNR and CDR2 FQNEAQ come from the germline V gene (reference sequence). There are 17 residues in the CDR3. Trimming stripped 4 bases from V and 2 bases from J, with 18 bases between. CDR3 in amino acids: CASSYVVGRVGNQPQHF. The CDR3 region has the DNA TGTGCCAGCAGCTACGTTGTCGGCAGGGTGGGCAATCAGCCCCAGCATTTT.

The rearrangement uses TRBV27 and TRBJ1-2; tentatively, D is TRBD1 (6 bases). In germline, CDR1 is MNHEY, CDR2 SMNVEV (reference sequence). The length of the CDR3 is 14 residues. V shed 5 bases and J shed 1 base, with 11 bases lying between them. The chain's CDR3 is CASSRTAYNYGYTF. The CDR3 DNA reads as TGTGCCAGCAGTCGGACAGCCTATAACTATGGCTACACCTTC.

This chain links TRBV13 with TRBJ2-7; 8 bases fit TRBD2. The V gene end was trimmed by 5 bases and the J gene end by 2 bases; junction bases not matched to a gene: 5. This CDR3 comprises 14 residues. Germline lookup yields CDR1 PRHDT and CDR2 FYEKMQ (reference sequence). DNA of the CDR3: TGTGCCAGCAGCCCCGGGGGGGGTGCCTACGAGCAGTACTTC. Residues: CASSPGGGAYEQYF.

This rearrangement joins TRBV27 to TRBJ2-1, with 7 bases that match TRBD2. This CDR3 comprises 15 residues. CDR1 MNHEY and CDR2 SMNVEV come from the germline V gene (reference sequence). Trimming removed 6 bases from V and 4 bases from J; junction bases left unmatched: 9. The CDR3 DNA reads TGTGCCAGCAGCCCCAGCGGGACCTCTTACAATGAGCAGTTCTTC. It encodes CASSPSGTSYNEQFF.

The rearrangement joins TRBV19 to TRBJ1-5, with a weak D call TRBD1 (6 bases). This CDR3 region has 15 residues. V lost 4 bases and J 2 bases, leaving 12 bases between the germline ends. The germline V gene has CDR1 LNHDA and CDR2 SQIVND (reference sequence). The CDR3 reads CASSTQGLGNQPQHF. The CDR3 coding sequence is TGTGCCAGTAGTACACAGGGTCTGGGCAATCAGCCCCAGCATTTT.

CDR3 nucleotide sequence: TGCAGCGTGGTCCGGGGACAGGGGACCACCGGGGAGCTGTTTTTT. It is translated as CSVVRGQGTTGELFF. The V gene is TRBV29-1, the J gene TRBJ2-2, with 10 bases aligning to TRBD1. The CDR3 has 15 residues. Unmatched junction bases numbered 8, after V lost 6 bases and J lost 4 bases. The germline gives CDR1 SQVTM, CDR2 ANQGSEA.

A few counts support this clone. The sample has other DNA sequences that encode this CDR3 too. The DNA of the CDR3 is TGTGCCAGCAGGGACTCTTCCTACGAGCAGTACTTC. Translation: CASRDSSYEQYF. The V and J genes are TRBV2 and TRBJ2-7; a weak D match, TRBD2 (5 bases). Germline V CDR1 and CDR2: SNHLY, FYNNEI. V was pared by 6 bases and J by 1 base, with 7 bases between. The CDR3 is 12 residues long.

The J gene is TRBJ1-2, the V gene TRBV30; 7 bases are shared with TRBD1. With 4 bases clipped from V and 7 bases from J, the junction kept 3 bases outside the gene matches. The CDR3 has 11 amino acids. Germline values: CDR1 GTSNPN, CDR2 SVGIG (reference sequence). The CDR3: CAWTGGGGYTF. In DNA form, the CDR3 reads TGTGCCTGGACAGGGGGTGGTGGCTACACCTTC.

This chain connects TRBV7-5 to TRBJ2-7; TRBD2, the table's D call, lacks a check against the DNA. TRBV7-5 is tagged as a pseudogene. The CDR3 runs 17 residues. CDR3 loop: CARSLRTSGRAPHEQYF. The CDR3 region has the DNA TGTGCCAGAAGCTTAAGGACTAGCGGGAGGGCCCCCCACGAGCAGTACTTC.

This CDR3 reads CASSQGGGRLDTQYF. The CDR3 DNA is TGCGCCAGCAGCCAAGGGGGGGGCCGACTGGATACGCAGTATTTT. The chain carries TRBV4-3 and TRBJ2-3, with a possible D match to TRBD2 (7 bases). Trimming removed 1 base at V and 6 bases at J, with 14 bases between. The germline V gene encodes CDR1 LGHNA and CDR2 YSLEER. This CDR3 comprises 15 residues.

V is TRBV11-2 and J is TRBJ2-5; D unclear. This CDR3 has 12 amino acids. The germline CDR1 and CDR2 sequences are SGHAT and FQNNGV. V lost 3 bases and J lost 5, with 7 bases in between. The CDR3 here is CASSFSSETQYF. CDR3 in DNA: TGTGCCAGCAGCTTTTCCTCGGAGACCCAGTACTTC.

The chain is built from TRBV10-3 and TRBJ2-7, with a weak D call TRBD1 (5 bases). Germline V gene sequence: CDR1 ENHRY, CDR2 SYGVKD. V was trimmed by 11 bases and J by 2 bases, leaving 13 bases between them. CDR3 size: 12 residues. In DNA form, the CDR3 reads TGTGCCCTACAGCCCAGGGCCTACGAGCAGTACTTC. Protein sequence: CALQPRAYEQYF.